This TCR beta chain was observed in a study of blood T cell repertoires in COVID-19. TCRdb keeps only in-frame clones here, not all; method: immunoSEQ multiplex PCR. Here the sample spans more than 100,000 clones, approximately 84% being singletons. Germline values: CDR1 PRHDT, CDR2 FYEKMQ (reference sequence). The V and J ends lost 0 bases and 6 bases respectively, with 6 bases between them. This CDR3 contains 14 residues. This sequence was found in an elderly woman with acute or convalescent COVID-19. The chain combines TRBV13 with TRBJ1-6; D is unresolved. Sequences were obtained from peripheral blood. The CDR3 here is CASSLGRRNSPLHF. CDR3 bases: TGTGCCAGCAGCTTAGGCAGGCGTAATTCACCCCTCCACTTT.